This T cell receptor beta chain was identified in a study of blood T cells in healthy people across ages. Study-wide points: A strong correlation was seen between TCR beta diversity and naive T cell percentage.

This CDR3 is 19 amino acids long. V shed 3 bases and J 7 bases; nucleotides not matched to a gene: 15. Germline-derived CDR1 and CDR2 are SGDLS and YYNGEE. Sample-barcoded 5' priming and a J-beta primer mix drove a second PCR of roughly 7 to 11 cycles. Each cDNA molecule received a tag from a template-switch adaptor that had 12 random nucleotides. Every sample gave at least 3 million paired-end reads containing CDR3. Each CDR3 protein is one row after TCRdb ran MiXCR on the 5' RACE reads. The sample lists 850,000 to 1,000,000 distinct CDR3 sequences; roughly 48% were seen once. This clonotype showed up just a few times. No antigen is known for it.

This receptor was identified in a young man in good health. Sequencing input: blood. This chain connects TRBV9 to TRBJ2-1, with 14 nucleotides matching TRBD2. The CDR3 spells CASSARTSGGTLRENEQFF. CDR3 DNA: TGTGCCAGCAGCGCCCGGACTAGCGGGGGGACACTCCGGGAGAATGAGCAGTTCTTC.